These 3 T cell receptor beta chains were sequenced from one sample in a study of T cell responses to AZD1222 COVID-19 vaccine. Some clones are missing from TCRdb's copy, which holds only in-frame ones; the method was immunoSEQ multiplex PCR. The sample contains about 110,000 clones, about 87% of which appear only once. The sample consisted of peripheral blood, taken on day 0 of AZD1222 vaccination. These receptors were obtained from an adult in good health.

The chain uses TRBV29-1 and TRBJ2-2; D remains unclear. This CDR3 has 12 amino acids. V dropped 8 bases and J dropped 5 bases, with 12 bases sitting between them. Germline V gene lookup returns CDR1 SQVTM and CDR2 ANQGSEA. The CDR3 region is CSSRTATGELFF. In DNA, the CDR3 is TGCAGCTCACGGACGGCTACCGGGGAGCTGTTTTTT.

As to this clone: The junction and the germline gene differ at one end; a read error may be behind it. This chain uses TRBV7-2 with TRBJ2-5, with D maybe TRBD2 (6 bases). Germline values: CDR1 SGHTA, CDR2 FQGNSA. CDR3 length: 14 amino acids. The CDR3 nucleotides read TGTGCCAACAGCTCGCGGGATTTCGGGGAGACCCAGTACTTC. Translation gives CANSSRDFGETQYF.

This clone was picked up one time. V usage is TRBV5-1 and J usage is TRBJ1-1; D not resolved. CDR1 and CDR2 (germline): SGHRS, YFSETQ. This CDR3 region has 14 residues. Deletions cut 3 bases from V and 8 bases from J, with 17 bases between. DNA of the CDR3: TGCGCCAGCAGCTCCGGCTGGGCACGGCCGGAAGCTTTCTTT. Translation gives CASSSGWARPEAFF.